This T cell receptor (beta chain) came from a study of OX40 agonist ivuxolimab in advanced cancers. Findings and caveats of the study: At doses 0.1 to 3.0 mg/kg, CD4+ and CD8+ clones expanded.

For this clone: Its antigen is unidentified.

The CDR3 is made up of 13 amino acids. The V end lost 4 bases, the J end lost 6 bases, and 10 bases lay between the germline ends. Germline V gene lookup returns CDR1 ENHRY and CDR2 SYGVKD. Sequencing used immunoSEQ multiplex PCR; TCRdb keeps in-frame clones, though not all of them. This repertoire shows about 45,000 clones, about nine tenths found once; its top ten account for approximately 1%. The sequencing used CD4+ or CD8+ T cells sorted from blood, collected in a trial of the OX40 agonist ivuxolimab. The rearrangement uses TRBV10-3 and TRBJ1-5; D might be TRBD1 (6 bases). The source of this sequence is an adult with an advanced solid tumor such as melanoma, head and neck, liver or kidney cancer. The CDR3: CAISGRQAQPQHF. CDR3 sequence (DNA): TGTGCCATCAGTGGGAGACAGGCTCAGCCCCAGCATTTT.